The rows below give T cell receptor beta chains drawn from one sample of a study of cytomegalovirus exposure and HLA in healthy donors. Libraries were prepared by immunoSEQ multiplex PCR; TCRdb keeps only in-frame clonotypes and omits some of them. The sample consists of about 160,000 clones, about 72% of them appearing once. Input material: PBMCs. Receptor source: a man aged 25 to 40 in good health and CMV-seropositive. Each CDR3 is given with its conserved first and last residue. Fields, in order: CDR3 length, D gene, clone size, J gene, V gene, CDR3 protein, CDR3 DNA. D genes are given only for firm matches. Expanded clones get a size class; other rows say once, few or many, or leave the size out.

17 NA NA TRBJ2-7 TRBV4-3 CASSQDYAGSLSYEQYF TGCGCCAGCAGCCAAGATTACGCAGGGTCGCTTTCCTACGAGCAGTACTTC
14 TRBD1 NA TRBJ2-5 TRBV18 CASSPGQGQETQYF TGTGCCAGCTCACCGGGACAGGGTCAAGAGACCCAGTACTTC
15 TRBD2 NA TRBJ2-5 TRBV9 CASSAVAGGRETQYF TGTGCCAGCAGCGCGGTAGCGGGGGGGAGGGAGACCCAGTACTTC
15 NA NA TRBJ1-1 TRBV28 CASTPGGGENTEAFF TGTGCCAGCACCCCGGGGGGAGGAGAGAACACTGAAGCTTTCTTT
15 TRBD1 NA TRBJ1-6 TRBV5-1 CASSSRTGNNSPLHF TGCGCCAGCAGCTCAAGGACAGGGAATAATTCACCCCTCCACTTT
15 NA NA TRBJ2-5 TRBV6-1 CASSEYIGSQETQYF TGTGCCAGCAGTGAATATATCGGTTCACAAGAGACCCAGTACTTC
13 TRBD2 NA TRBJ2-3 TRBV29-1 CSGTSASTDTQYF TGCAGTGGCACTAGCGCTAGCACAGATACGCAGTATTTT
15 TRBD2 few TRBJ2-2 TRBV6-5 CASVSSLAGAGELFF TGTGCCAGCGTCTCGTCGCTAGCGGGGGCCGGGGAGCTGTTTTTT
16 TRBD1 NA TRBJ2-3 TRBV5-1 CASSLETGAKTDTQYF TGCGCCAGCAGCTTGGAGACAGGGGCTAAAACAGATACGCAGTATTTT
15 TRBD1 NA TRBJ2-7 TRBV6-5 CASSYSKQGAYEQYF TGTGCCAGCAGTTACTCGAAACAGGGGGCCTACGAGCAGTACTTC
15 NA NA TRBJ1-4 TRBV2 CASSLSSSPNEKLFF TGTGCCAGCAGCTTGAGTAGTAGCCCTAATGAAAAACTGTTTTTT
15 NA NA TRBJ2-1 TRBV6-5 CASSYQTSALSEQFF TGTGCCAGCAGTTATCAGACATCGGCGTTGAGTGAGCAGTTCTTC
16 NA NA TRBJ1-3 TRBV10-3 CAISGGQQVSGNTIYF TGTGCCATCAGTGGCGGGCAGCAAGTCTCTGGAAACACCATATATTTT
17 NA NA TRBJ1-3 TRBV9 CASSVAPQGNSGNTIYF TGTGCCAGCAGCGTAGCCCCACAGGGCAACTCTGGAAACACCATATATTTT
14 NA NA TRBJ1-3 TRBV7-3 CASSPGGAGNTIYF TGTGCCAGCAGCCCGGGGGGGGCTGGAAACACCATATATTTT
12 NA few TRBJ2-5 TRBV9 CASSASQETQYF TGTGCCAGCAGCGCCTCCCAAGAGACCCAGTACTTC
15 NA NA TRBJ1-6 TRBV5-4 CASSLEAQHNSPLHF TGTGCCAGCAGCCTAGAGGCCCAACATAATTCACCCCTCCACTTT
14 NA NA TRBJ2-3 TRBV5-1 CASSLDGQGDTQYF TGCGCCAGCAGCTTGGATGGGCAAGGAGATACGCAGTATTTT
15 TRBD2 NA TRBJ2-5 TRBV11-2 CASSPGTSGEETQYF TGTGCCAGCAGCCCAGGGACTAGCGGGGAAGAGACCCAGTACTTC